This T cell receptor beta chain was profiled in a study of human T cells and chemical hapten exposure. Described time point: patch test 1, 2 weeks after DPC sensitization. Treatment indicated: therapeutic diphenylcyclopropenone sensitization with weekly scalp DPC. TCRdb recomputed calls from the RACE reads with MiXCR, one row per CDR3 protein. The sample includes some 400,000 distinct CDR3 sequences, roughly 4.8% of them seen just once. This clonotype has ten or more counts. The source was whole blood, collected in connection with sensitization to the hapten diphenylcyclopropenone (DPC). The TCR sequence derives from a woman aged 45-59 years with alopecia areata. Some clones in this sample may be carry-over from other donors' samples.

The chain's CDR3 is CASSLETGGYNEQFF. As DNA, the CDR3 is TGTGCCAGCAGCTTAGAGACAGGGGGGTACAATGAGCAGTTCTTC. The V and J genes are TRBV11-2 and TRBJ2-1; TRBD1 aligns across 9 bases. V shed 0 bases, J shed 4 bases, and the junction held 1 base outside the gene matches. This CDR3 has 15 amino acids. Germline V lookup: CDR1 SGHAT, CDR2 FQNNGV. Complete variable domain (other parts from reference TRBV11-2 and TRBJ2-1): EAGVAQSPRYKIIEKRQSVAFWCNPISGHATLYWYQQILGQGPKLLIQFQNNGVVDDSQLPKDRFSAERLKGVDSTLKIQPAKLEDSAVYLCASSLETGGYNEQFFGPGTRLTVL.